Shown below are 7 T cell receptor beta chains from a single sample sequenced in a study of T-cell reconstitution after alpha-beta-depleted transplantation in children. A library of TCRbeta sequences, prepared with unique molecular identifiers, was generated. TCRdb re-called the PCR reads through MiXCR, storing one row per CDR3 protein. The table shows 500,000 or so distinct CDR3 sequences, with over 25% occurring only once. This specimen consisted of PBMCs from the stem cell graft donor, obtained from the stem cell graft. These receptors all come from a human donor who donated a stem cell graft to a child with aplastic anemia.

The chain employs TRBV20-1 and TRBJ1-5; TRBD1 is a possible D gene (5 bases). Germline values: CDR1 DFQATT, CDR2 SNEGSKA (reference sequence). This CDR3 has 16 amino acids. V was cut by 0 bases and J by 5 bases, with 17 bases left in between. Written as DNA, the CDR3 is TGCAGTGCTAGAGATTATGGGCGGGACCCCCATCAGCCCCAGCATTTT. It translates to CSARDYGRDPHQPQHF.

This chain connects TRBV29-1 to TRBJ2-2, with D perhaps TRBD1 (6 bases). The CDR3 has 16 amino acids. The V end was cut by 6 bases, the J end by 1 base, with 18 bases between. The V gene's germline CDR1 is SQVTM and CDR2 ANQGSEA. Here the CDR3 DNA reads TGCAGCGTGACAACAGGGAGTGAAGGGAACACCGGGGAGCTGTTTTTT. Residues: CSVTTGSEGNTGELFF.

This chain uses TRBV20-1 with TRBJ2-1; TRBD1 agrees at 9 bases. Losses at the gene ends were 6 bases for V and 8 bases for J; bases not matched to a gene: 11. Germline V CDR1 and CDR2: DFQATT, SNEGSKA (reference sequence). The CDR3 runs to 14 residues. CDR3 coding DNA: TGCAGTGCCCCCACAGGGGGCGGAGGGGATGAGCAGTTCTTC. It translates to CSAPTGGGGDEQFF.

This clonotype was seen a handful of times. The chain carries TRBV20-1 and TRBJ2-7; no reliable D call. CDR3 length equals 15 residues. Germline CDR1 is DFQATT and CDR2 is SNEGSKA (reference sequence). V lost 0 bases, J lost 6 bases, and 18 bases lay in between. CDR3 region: CSARDPPGLALEQYF. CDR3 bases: TGCAGTGCTAGAGATCCCCCCGGGCTTGCCCTCGAGCAGTACTTC.

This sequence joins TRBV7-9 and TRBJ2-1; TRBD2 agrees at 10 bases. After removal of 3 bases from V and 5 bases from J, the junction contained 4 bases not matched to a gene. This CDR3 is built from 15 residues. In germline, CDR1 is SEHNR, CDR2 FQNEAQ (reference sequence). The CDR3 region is CASSFLGLANNEQFF. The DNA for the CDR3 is TGTGCCAGCAGCTTCCTGGGACTAGCGAACAATGAGCAGTTCTTC. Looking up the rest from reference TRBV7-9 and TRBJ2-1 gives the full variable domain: DTGVSQNPRHKITKRGQNVTFRCDPISEHNRLYWYRQTLGQGPEFLTYFQNEAQLEKSRLLSDRFSAERPKGSFSTLEIQRTEQGDSAMYLCASSFLGLANNEQFFGPGTRLTVL.

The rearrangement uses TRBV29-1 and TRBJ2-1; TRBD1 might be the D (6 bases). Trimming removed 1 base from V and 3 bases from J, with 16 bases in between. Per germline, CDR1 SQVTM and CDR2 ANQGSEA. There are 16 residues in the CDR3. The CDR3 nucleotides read TGCAGCGTTGAAGGGGAGCAGGGGCTGGTCTACAATGAGCAGTTCTTC. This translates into CSVEGEQGLVYNEQFF.

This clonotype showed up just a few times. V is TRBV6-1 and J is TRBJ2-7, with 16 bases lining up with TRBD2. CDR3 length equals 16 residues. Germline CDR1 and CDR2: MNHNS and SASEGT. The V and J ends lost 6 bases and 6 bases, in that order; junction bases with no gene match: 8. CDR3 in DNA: TGTGCCAGCAGACCGGGACTAGCGGGAGGGCCTAGCGAGCAGTACTTC. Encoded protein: CASRPGLAGGPSEQYF.